This TCR beta chain was profiled in a study of T-cell reconstitution after alpha-beta-depleted transplantation in children. CDR1 MDHEN and CDR2 SYDVKM come from the germline V gene. There are 16 residues in the CDR3. With V trimmed by 3 bases and J by 3 bases, 10 bases remained unmatched. Unique molecular identifiers were incorporated into the prepared TCRbeta library. TCRdb passed the PCR reads through MiXCR, listing each CDR3 protein once. Of 200,000 to 300,000 distinct CDR3 sequences listed, 12% are singletons. This clonotype was seen ten or more times. This clonotype was sampled from a human donor who donated a stem cell graft to a child with acute lymphoblastic leukemia. The input for sequencing was PBMCs from the stem cell graft donor, taken from the stem cell graft. This chain links TRBV28 with TRBJ2-7; 8 bases are a match to TRBD1. This chain's CDR3 is CASSFGRGRAVYEQYF. The CDR3 DNA reads as TGTGCCAGCAGTTTTGGCAGGGGGCGCGCAGTCTACGAGCAGTACTTC.